This T cell receptor (beta chain) was captured by sequencing in a study of Tregs in tolerant kidney transplant recipients. The CDR3 contains 15 residues. V was trimmed by 0 bases and J by 1 base, leaving 6 bases between them. CDR1 KGHSH and CDR2 LQKENI come from the germline V gene. Study outcomes and limitations: The most relevant donor-specific Treg TCRbeta repertoire apparently came from expansion with activated donor B cells.

This clone appeared a few times. No antigen is known for it. Thawed PBMCs were FACS-sorted into unstimulated CD4+CD25+CD127- regulatory T cells, CD4+CD25- non-regulatory cells, CD4 and CD8 cells. Assay used: immunoSEQ multiplex PCR; TCRdb lists only in-frame clones, some missing. Of under 100,000 clones listed, over 85% are singletons. This TCR was recovered from a human donor in good health. Sequencing input: CD8+ T cells from blood. V and J are TRBV18 and TRBJ2-2, with D hard to call. CDR3 amino acids: CASSPPSGNTGELFF. The CDR3 coding sequence is TGTGCCAGCTCACCACCGTCTGGGAACACCGGGGAGCTGTTTTTT.